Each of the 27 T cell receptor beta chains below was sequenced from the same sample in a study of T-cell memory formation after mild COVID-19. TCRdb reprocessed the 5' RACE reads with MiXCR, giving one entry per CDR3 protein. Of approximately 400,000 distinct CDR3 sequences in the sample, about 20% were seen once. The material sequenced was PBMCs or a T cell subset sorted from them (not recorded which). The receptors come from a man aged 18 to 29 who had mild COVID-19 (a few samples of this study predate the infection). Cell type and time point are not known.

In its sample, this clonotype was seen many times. This CDR3 reads CASSPGKQETQYF. The CDR3 region has the DNA TGTGCCAGCTCACCAGGGAAACAAGAGACCCAGTACTTC. This chain joins TRBV18 and TRBJ2-5; D is unclear. The CDR3 is 13 amino acids. CDR1 and CDR2 (germline): KGHSH, LQKENI. V was cut by 2 bases and J by 2 bases, with 6 bases left in between.

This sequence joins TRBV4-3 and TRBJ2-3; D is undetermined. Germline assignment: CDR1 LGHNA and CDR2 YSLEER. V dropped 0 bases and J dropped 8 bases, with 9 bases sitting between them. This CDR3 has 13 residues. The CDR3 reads CASSQEIEVTQYF. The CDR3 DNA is TGCGCCAGCAGCCAAGAGATAGAGGTTACGCAGTATTTT.

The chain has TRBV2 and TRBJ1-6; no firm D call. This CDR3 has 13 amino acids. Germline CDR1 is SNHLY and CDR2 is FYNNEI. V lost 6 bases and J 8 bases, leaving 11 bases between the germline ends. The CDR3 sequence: CASRLERDSPLHF. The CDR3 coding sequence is TGTGCCAGCAGGTTGGAGCGTGATTCACCCCTCCACTTT.

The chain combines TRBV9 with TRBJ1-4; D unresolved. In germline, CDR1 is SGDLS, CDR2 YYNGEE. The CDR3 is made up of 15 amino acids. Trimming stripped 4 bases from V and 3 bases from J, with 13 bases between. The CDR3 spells CASSSREGANEKLFF. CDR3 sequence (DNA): TGTGCCAGCAGCTCCCGGGAAGGAGCTAATGAAAAACTGTTTTTT.

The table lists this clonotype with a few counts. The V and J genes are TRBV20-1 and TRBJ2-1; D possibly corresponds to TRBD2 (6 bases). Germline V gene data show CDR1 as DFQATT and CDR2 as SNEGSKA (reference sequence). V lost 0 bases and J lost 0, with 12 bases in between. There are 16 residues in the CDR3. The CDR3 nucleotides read TGCAGTGCTAGAGAGGGCCGGGGGAGCTCCTACAATGAGCAGTTCTTC. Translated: CSAREGRGSSYNEQFF.

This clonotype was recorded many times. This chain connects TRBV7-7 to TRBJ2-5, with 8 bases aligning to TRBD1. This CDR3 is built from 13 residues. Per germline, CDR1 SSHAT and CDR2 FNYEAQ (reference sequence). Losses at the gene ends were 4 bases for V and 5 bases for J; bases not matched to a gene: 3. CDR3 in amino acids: CASSSRDRETQYF. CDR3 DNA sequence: TGTGCCAGCAGCTCCCGGGACAGGGAGACCCAGTACTTC. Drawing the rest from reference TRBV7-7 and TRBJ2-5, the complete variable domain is GAGVSQSPRYKVTKRGQDVTLRCDPISSHATLYWYQQALGQGPEFLTYFNYEAQPDKSGLPSDRFSAERPEGSISTLTIQRTEQRDSAMYRCASSSRDRETQYFGPGTRLLVL.

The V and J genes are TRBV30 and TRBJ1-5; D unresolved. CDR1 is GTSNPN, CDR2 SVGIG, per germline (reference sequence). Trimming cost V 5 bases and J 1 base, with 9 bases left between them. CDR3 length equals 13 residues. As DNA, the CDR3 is TGTGCCTGGGGTTTAGGGAGCAATCAGCCCCAGCATTTT. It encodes CAWGLGSNQPQHF.

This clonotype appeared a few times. CDR3 sequence: CSVPGLSPTGELFF. For the CDR3, the DNA is TGCAGCGTCCCGGGACTTTCCCCCACCGGGGAGCTGTTTTTT. This chain uses TRBV29-1 with TRBJ2-2; perhaps TRBD2 as D (6 bases). The CDR3 runs to 14 residues. Germline CDR1 and CDR2: SQVTM and ANQGSEA. V was cut by 6 bases and J by 4 bases, with 15 bases left in between.

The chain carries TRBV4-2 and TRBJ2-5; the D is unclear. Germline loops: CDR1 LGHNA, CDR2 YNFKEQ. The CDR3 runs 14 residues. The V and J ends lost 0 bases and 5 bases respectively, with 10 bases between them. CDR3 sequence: CASSQDRTQETQYF. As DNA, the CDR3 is TGTGCCAGCAGCCAAGATCGGACCCAGGAGACCCAGTACTTC.

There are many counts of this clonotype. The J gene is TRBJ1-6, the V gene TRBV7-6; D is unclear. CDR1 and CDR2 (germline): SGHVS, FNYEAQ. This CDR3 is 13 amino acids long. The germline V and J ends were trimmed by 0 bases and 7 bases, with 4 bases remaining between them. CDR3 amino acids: CASSLAENSPLHF. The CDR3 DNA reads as TGTGCCAGCAGCTTAGCAGAGAATTCACCCCTCCACTTT. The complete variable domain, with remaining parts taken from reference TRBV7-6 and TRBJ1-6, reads GAGVSQSPRYKVTKRGQDVALRCDPISGHVSLYWYRQALGQGPEFLTYFNYEAQQDKSGLPNDRFSAERPEGSISTLTIQRTEQRDSAMYRCASSLAENSPLHFGNGTRLTVT.

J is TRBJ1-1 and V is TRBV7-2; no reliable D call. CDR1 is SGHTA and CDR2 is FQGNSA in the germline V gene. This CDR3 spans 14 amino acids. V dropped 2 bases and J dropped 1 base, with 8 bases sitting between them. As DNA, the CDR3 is TGTGCCAGCAGCTTAAACACGGGGAACACTGAAGCTTTCTTT. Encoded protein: CASSLNTGNTEAFF. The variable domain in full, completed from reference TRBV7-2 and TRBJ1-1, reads GAGVSQSPSNKVTEKGKDVELRCDPISGHTALYWYRQSLGQGLEFLIYFQGNSAPDKSGLPSDRFSAERTGGSVSTLTIQRTQQEDSAVYLCASSLNTGNTEAFFGQGTRLTVV.

The CDR3 reads CASSSPGLQGNIQYF. DNA for the CDR3: TGCGCCAGCAGCTCCCCGGGGTTGCAGGGAAACATTCAGTACTTC. The chain combines TRBV5-1 with TRBJ2-4; D may correspond to TRBD1 or TRBD2 (5 bases each). The CDR3 covers 15 residues. Trimming took 3 bases from V and 6 from J, leaving 16 bases between them. Per the germline V gene, CDR1 is SGHRS and CDR2 is YFSETQ.

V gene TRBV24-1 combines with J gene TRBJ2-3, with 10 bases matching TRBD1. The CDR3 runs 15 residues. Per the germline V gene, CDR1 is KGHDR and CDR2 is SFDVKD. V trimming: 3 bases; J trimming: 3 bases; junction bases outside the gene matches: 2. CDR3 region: CATSDRGQGTDTQYF. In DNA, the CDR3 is TGTGCCACCAGTGATAGGGGACAGGGGACAGATACGCAGTATTTT.

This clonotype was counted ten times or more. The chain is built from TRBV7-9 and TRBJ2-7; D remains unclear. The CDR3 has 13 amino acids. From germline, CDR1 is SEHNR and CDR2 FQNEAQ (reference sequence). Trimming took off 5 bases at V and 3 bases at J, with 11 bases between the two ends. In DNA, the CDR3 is TGTGCCAGCAGCCCCTCTGGCGGCTACGAGCAGTACGTC. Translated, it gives CASSPSGGYEQYV.

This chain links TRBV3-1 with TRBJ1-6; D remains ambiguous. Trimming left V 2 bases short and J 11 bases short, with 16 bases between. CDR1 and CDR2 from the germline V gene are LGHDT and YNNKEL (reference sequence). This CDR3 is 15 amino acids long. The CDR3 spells CASSQTVSPWAPLHF. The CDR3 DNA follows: TGTGCCAGCAGCCAAACCGTCTCGCCGTGGGCACCCCTCCACTTT.

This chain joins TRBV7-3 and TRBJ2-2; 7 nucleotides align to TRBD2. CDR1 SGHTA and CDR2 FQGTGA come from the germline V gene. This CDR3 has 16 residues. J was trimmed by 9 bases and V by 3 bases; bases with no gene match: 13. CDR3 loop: CASSFSSGDLTWELFF. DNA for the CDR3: TGTGCCAGCAGCTTTTCCAGCGGGGACCTTACCTGGGAGCTGTTTTTT.

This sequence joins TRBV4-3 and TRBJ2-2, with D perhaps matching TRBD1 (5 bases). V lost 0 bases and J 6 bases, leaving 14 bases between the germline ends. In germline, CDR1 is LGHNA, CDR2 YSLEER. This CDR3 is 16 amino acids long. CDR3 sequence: CASSQDGAVPSGELFF. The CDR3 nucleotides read TGCGCCAGCAGCCAAGATGGGGCTGTGCCCTCCGGGGAGCTGTTTTTT.

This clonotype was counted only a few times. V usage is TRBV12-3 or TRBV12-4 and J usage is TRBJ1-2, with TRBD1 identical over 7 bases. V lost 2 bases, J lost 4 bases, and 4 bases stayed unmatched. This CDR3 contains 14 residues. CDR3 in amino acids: CASSLRGPAYGYTF. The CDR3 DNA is TGTGCCAGCAGTTTAAGGGGGCCTGCCTATGGCTACACCTTC.

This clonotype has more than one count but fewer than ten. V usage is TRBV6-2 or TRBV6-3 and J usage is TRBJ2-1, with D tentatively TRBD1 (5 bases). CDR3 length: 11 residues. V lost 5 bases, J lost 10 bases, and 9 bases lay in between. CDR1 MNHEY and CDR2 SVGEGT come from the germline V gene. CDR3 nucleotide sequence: TGTGCCAGCAGTCCCCGGACAGAGCAGTTCTTC. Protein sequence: CASSPRTEQFF.

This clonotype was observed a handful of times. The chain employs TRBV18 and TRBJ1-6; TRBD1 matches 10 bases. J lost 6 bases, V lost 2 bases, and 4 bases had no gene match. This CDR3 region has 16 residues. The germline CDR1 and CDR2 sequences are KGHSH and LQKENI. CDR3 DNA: TGTGCCAGCTCACCAGGGGGGACAGGGGTTAATTCACCCCTCCACTTT. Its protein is CASSPGGTGVNSPLHF.

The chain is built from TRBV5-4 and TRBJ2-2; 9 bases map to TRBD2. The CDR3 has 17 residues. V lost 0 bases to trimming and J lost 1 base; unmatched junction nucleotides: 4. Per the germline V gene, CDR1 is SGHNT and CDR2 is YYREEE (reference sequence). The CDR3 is CASSLAGAGGNTGELFF. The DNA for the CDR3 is TGTGCCAGCAGCTTGGCCGGAGCGGGGGGGAACACCGGGGAGCTGTTTTTT. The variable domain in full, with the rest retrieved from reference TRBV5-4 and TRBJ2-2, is ETGVTQSPTHLIKTRGQQVTLRCSSQSGHNTVSWYQQALGQGPQFIFQYYREEENGRGNFPPRFSGLQFPNYSSELNVNALELDDSALYLCASSLAGAGGNTGELFFGEGSRLTVL.

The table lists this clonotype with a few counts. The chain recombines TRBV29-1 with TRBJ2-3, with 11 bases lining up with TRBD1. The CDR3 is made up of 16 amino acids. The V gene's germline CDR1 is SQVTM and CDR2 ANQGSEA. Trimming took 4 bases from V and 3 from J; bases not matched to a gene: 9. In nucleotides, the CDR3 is TGCAGCGTTGTGGATCTGGGACAGGGGGTGACAGATACGCAGTATTTT. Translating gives CSVVDLGQGVTDTQYF.

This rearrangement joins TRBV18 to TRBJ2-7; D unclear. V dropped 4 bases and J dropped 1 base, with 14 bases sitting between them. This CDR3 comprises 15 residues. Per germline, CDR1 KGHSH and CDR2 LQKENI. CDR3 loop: CASSQGRMESYEQYV. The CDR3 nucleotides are TGTGCCAGCTCACAGGGTCGTATGGAATCCTACGAGCAGTACGTC.

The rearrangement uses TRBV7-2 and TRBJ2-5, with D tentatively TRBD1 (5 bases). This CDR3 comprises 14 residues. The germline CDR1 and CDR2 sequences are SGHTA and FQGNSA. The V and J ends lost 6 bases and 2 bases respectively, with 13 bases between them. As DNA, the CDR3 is TGTGCCAGCAGGAGTGGACATCTACAAGAGACCCAGTACTTC. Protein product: CASRSGHLQETQYF.

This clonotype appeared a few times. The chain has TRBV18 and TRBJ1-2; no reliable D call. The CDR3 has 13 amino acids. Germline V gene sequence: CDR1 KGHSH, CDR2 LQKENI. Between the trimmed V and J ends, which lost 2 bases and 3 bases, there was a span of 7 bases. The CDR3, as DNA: TGTGCCAGCTCACCAGAGTATGACTATGGCTACACCTTC. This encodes CASSPEYDYGYTF.

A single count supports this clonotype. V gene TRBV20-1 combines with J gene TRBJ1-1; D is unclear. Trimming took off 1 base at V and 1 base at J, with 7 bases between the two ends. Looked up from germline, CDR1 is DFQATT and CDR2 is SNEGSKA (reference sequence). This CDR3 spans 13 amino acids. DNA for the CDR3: TGCAGTGCTAGAGGAGGCGAGAACACTGAAGCTTTCTTT. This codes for CSARGGENTEAFF.

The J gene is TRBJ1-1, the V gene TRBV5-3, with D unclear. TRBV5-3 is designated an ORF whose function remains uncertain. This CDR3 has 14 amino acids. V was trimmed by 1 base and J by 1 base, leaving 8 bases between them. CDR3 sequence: CARSLSLSNTEAFF. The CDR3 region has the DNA TGTGCCAGAAGCTTGAGTCTTTCGAACACTGAAGCTTTCTTT.